Below are 31 T cell receptor beta chains sequenced from a single sample in a study of T cell clonality in common variable immunodeficiency. The repertoire was sequenced with immunoSEQ multiplex PCR; TCRdb's copy has only in-frame clones and lacks some. The sample was found to contain around 19,000 clones, and every one recurs. Antigens of these TCRs are unknown. The study, taken as a whole, reports: Common variable immunodeficiency TCR beta sequences reportedly had fewer deletions and N-nucleotide insertions.

The sequenced sample was peripheral blood mononuclear cells. The receptors here all came from a human donor with common variable immunodeficiency.

This clone was seen a handful of times. The CDR3 extends 3 residues past the end of the read, so its final part is completed from the germline J gene. This chain connects TRBV6-2 or TRBV6-3 to TRBJ1-5, with D tentatively TRBD1 (6 bases). The CDR3 sequence is 15 residues long. V was shortened by 5 bases and J by 3 bases, with 14 bases between the two germline ends. Germline values: CDR1 MNHEY, CDR2 SVGEGT. Incomplete CDR3 DNA: TGTGCCAGCAGTCCTAGGGGACACCTCAATCAGCCC. Translated, it gives CASSPRGHLNQP. The complete CDR3 protein is CASSPRGHLNQPQHF.

This clone appeared many times. The sequence runs out 3 residues before the end of the CDR3; the remainder is reconstructed from the germline J gene. This chain joins TRBV5-1 and TRBJ1-4, with D perhaps matching TRBD1 (5 bases). CDR3 length equals 15 residues. The V gene's germline CDR1 is SGHRS and CDR2 YFSETQ. Between the trimmed V and J ends, which lost 0 bases and 8 bases, there was a span of 14 bases. Partial CDR3 DNA: TGCGCCAGCAGCTTGGGAGGGGTCGAGGTGGAAAAA. It yields the protein CASSLGGVEVEK. In full, the CDR3 reads CASSLGGVEVEKLFF.

This clone has just a few counts. The CDR3 end falls 3 residues outside the read, so it is completed with the germline J gene. This chain connects TRBV18 to TRBJ2-3; D is perhaps TRBD1 (5 bases). V lost 0 bases and J 3 bases, leaving 13 bases between the germline ends. The CDR3 totals 16 residues. Looked up from germline, CDR1 is KGHSH and CDR2 is LQKENI. The CDR3 is CASSPPRAWGTDTQYF. CDR3 DNA, as far as it was read: TGTGCCAGCTCACCACCCAGGGCCTGGGGTACAGATACG.

In this sample, this clone turned up many times. The read is 3 residues too short to cover the CDR3 end, so that end is filled in from the germline J gene. V gene TRBV11-2 combines with J gene TRBJ1-1; D gene uncertain. Germline-derived CDR1 and CDR2 are SGHAT and FQNNGV. The CDR3 has 14 residues. The germline V and J ends were trimmed by 5 bases and 0 bases, with 10 bases remaining between them. Incomplete CDR3 DNA: TGTGCCAGCAGCCCTTTTATTATGAACACTGAA. Its protein is CASSPFIMNTE. The full CDR3 is CASSPFIMNTEAFF.

This clone was seen many times. The read terminates 3 residues ahead of where the CDR3 ends, so the germline J gene completes it. The chain couples TRBV5-5 to TRBJ1-1; D gene uncertain. This CDR3 is 13 amino acids long. V was clipped by 3 bases and J by 1 base, with 7 bases between them. Germline V gene sequence: CDR1 SGHKS, CDR2 YYEKEE (reference sequence). The CDR3 is CASSSTGNTEAFF. The covered CDR3 bases are TGTGCCAGCAGCTCTACGGGGAACACTGAA.

The table lists this clone with many counts. Read coverage stops 3 residues before the CDR3 terminus; the germline J gene supplies the remainder. This chain links TRBV20-1 with TRBJ2-3; 10 nucleotides match TRBD1. Germline V CDR1 and CDR2: DFQATT, SNEGSKA (reference sequence). After removal of 6 bases from V and 0 bases from J, the junction contained 9 bases not matched to a gene. This CDR3 comprises 16 residues. This CDR3 reads CSALPSDRGSTDTQYF. Incomplete CDR3 DNA: TGCAGTGCGCTCCCGTCGGACAGGGGGAGCACAGATACG.

By its share, this clone is medium-sized. The read terminates 3 residues before the CDR3 end, so the remaining end is supplied by the germline J gene. This chain links TRBV9 with TRBJ1-2; 10 positions match TRBD1. V lost 4 bases and J lost 5; bases outside the gene matches: 5. The CDR3 loop spans 14 amino acids. Germline CDR1 SGDLS, CDR2 YYNGEE. The DNA read from the CDR3 is TGTGCCAGCAGCTCGGGACAGGGGTCATATGGC. It translates to CASSSGQGSYG. The CDR3 reads in full as CASSSGQGSYGYTF.

Worth noting for this clone: The observed sequence ends 3 residues before the CDR3 terminus, with the missing tail filled in from the germline J gene. The rearrangement joins TRBV30 to TRBJ1-3; the D gene is possibly TRBD1 (5 bases). The CDR3 loop spans 13 amino acids. Trimming took 5 bases from V and 0 from J, leaving 8 bases between them. Germline-derived CDR1 and CDR2 are GTSNPN and SVGIG (reference sequence). The CDR3 bases that were read are TGTGCCTGGGACGACAGCTCTGGAAACACC. This encodes CAWDDSSGNT. The CDR3 reads in full as CAWDDSSGNTIYF.

This clone was found a few times. The CDR3 extends 3 residues past the end of the read, so its final part is completed from the germline J gene. The rearrangement links TRBV5-6 to TRBJ2-5; TRBD1 agrees at 7 bases. Trimming cost V 4 bases and J 1 base; bases outside gene matches: 4. Looked up from germline, CDR1 is SGHDT and CDR2 is YYEEEE. The length of the CDR3 is 14 residues. This CDR3 reads CASSQTGSQETQYF. The part of the CDR3 DNA that was read is TGTGCCAGCAGCCAGACAGGGTCCCAAGAGACC. The entire variable domain, with the rest obtained from reference TRBV5-6 and TRBJ2-5, is as follows: DAGVTQSPTHLIKTRGQQVTLRCSPKSGHDTVSWYQQALGQGPQFIFQYYEEEERQRGNFPDRFSGHQFPNYSSELNVNALLLGDSALYLCASSQTGSQETQYFGPGTRLLVL.

For this clone: The read halts 3 residues ahead of the CDR3 end, with the missing end drawn from the germline J gene. This chain connects TRBV30 to TRBJ1-6; 7 nucleotides match TRBD1. Per germline, CDR1 GTSNPN and CDR2 SVGIG (reference sequence). J lost 0 bases, V lost 4 bases, and 3 bases had no gene match. This CDR3 comprises 15 residues. The CDR3 spells CAWTRDSSYNSPLHF. The part of the CDR3 DNA that was read is TGTGCCTGGACCAGGGACAGCTCCTATAATTCACCC.

This clone was seen a handful of times. The junction differs from germline at one of its ends, possibly a read error. With the read ending 3 residues before the CDR3 end, the germline J gene is used to fill in that end. The chain is built from TRBV19 and TRBJ1-5; D is undetermined. CDR3 length: 15 amino acids. The germline CDR1 and CDR2 sequences are LNHDA and SQIVND (reference sequence). Partial CDR3 DNA: TGTGTCAGTAGTAAGTCAATCAGGTACGATCAGCCC. This encodes CVSSKSIRYDQP. The complete CDR3 sequence is CVSSKSIRYDQPQHF.

On this clone: The CDR3 extends 3 residues past the end of the read, so its final part is completed from the germline J gene. This sequence joins TRBV6-2 or TRBV6-3 and TRBJ1-5, with 10 nucleotides matching TRBD1. Losses at the gene ends were 6 bases for V and 7 bases for J; bases not matched to a gene: 3. CDR1 MNHEY and CDR2 SVGEGT come from the germline V gene. CDR3 size: 13 residues. The sequenced part of the CDR3 DNA is TGTGCCAGCAGGACAGGGGGCTGGCAGCCC. Protein product: CASRTGGWQP. The entire CDR3 protein is CASRTGGWQPQHF.

This clone was found a few times. The read terminates 3 residues ahead of where the CDR3 ends, so the germline J gene completes it. This chain connects TRBV11-2 to TRBJ2-7; no reliable D call. Germline CDR1 is SGHAT and CDR2 is FQNNGV. V was clipped by 0 bases and J by 2 bases, with 5 bases between them. CDR3 length: 13 residues. CDR3 in amino acids: CASSLELPYEQYF. The CDR3 DNA, read in part, is TGTGCCAGCAGCTTAGAACTCCCCTACGAG.

Comment on this clone: The read comes to an end 3 residues before the CDR3 does, leaving the germline J gene to fill in the end. The V gene is TRBV13, the J gene TRBJ2-3; 7 bases line up with TRBD2. The CDR3 consists of 13 residues. Germline-derived CDR1 and CDR2 are PRHDT and FYEKMQ (reference sequence). CDR3 bases read: TGTGCCAGCAGCGCTGAGACTAGCTTTGCG. Amino acids: CASSAETSFA. The entire CDR3 sequence reads CASSAETSFAQYF. Full variable domain (outside the CDR3, taken from reference TRBV13 and TRBJ2-3): AAGVIQSPRHLIKEKRETATLKCYPIPRHDTVYWYQQGPGQDPQFLISFYEKMQSDKGSIPDRFSAQQFSDYHSELNMSSLELGDSALYFCASSAETSFAQYFGPGTRLTVL.

In this sample, this clone turned up many times. The read halts 3 residues ahead of the CDR3 end, with the missing end drawn from the germline J gene. The rearrangement joins TRBV18 to TRBJ2-3; D possibly corresponds to TRBD1 (5 bases). The ends were cut back, 9 bases at V and 2 bases at J, with 12 bases in the middle. The CDR3 totals 13 residues. CDR1 is KGHSH and CDR2 is LQKENI in the germline V gene. CDR3 bases read: TGTGCCAGTCAGGGAAGCCTCACAGATACG. The encoded protein is CASQGSLTDT. In full, the CDR3 is CASQGSLTDTQYF.

As for this clone: The read ends 3 residues before the CDR3 terminus; that terminus is restored from the germline J gene. The V and J genes are TRBV7-2 and TRBJ2-5; D unclear. CDR3 length equals 11 residues. V was cut by 3 bases and J by 5 bases, with 4 bases left in between. Per the germline V gene, CDR1 is SGHTA and CDR2 is FQGNSA. The covered CDR3 bases are TGTGCCAGCAGCTTGTCGGAGACC. Amino acids: CASSLSET. The whole CDR3 reads CASSLSETQYF.

The sample holds many counts of this clone. The read ends 3 residues before the CDR3 terminus; that terminus is restored from the germline J gene. The chain employs TRBV7-3 and TRBJ2-3; D is possibly TRBD1 (6 bases). This CDR3 region has 15 residues. The V end was cut by 4 bases, the J end by 1 base, with 12 bases between. Looked up from germline, CDR1 is SGHTA and CDR2 is FQGTGA. CDR3 amino acids: CASSSPDSRTDTQYF. The part of the CDR3 DNA that was read is TGTGCCAGCAGCTCCCCGGACAGCCGCACAGATACG.

This clone was seen a few times. The CDR3 extends 3 residues past the end of the read, so its final part is completed from the germline J gene. J is TRBJ2-1 and V is TRBV7-2; D may be TRBD1 (5 bases). The V and J ends lost 5 bases and 7 bases respectively, with 12 bases between them. This CDR3 is 13 amino acids long. The germline gives CDR1 SGHTA, CDR2 FQGNSA. The CDR3 loop is CASSMGLGNEQFF. CDR3 bases read: TGTGCCAGCAGCATGGGGCTTGGGAATGAG.

With respect to this clone: The CDR3 is cut off 3 residues early in the read; its end comes from the germline J gene. This chain joins TRBV7-3 and TRBJ2-3, with D perhaps matching TRBD2 (6 bases). Germline V gives CDR1 SGHTA, CDR2 FQGTGA. This CDR3 is built from 16 residues. Trimming pared 1 base from V and 1 base from J, leaving 12 bases between. The part of the CDR3 DNA that was read is TGTGCCAGCAGCTTAAATCGTGGCGGGGGCACAGATACG. It is translated as CASSLNRGGGTDT. From start to end, the CDR3 is CASSLNRGGGTDTQYF. The whole variable domain, remainder taken from reference TRBV7-3 and TRBJ2-3, is GAGVSQTPSNKVTEKGKYVELRCDPISGHTALYWYRQSLGQGPEFLIYFQGTGAADDSGLPNDRFFAVRPEGSVSTLKIQRTERGDSAVYLCASSLNRGGGTDTQYFGPGTRLTVL.

This clone was seen at least ten times. The read terminates 3 residues before the CDR3 end, so the remaining end is supplied by the germline J gene. The chain uses TRBV20-1 and TRBJ2-1, with D tentatively TRBD1 or TRBD2 (5 bases each). Trimming cost V 5 bases and J 8 bases, with 13 bases left between them. Germline V gene data show CDR1 as DFQATT and CDR2 as SNEGSKA (reference sequence). The CDR3 contains 12 residues. The CDR3 region is CSAFRGVDEQFF. Incomplete CDR3 DNA: TGCAGTGCTTTCCGAGGGGTGGATGAG.

In its sample, this clone was seen many times. The read finishes 3 residues shy of the CDR3 end, and the germline J gene is used to complete it. V usage is TRBV19 and J usage is TRBJ2-2, with TRBD1 matching 9 bases. Germline V gives CDR1 LNHDA, CDR2 SQIVND (reference sequence). The CDR3 runs 15 residues. Trimming removed 8 bases from V and 3 bases from J; junction bases left unmatched: 7. The sequenced part of the CDR3 DNA is TGTGCCAGTCGTGACAGGGGGTACGACACCGGGGAG. This sequence encodes CASRDRGYDTGE. The full CDR3 reads CASRDRGYDTGELFF.

This clone was detected a few times. Distinct nucleotide sequences in the sample also encode this CDR3. The covered CDR3 bases are TGTGCCAGCAGCTACCTAGCGGGAGGTAGCAATGAG. Protein: CASSYLAGGSNE. The complete CDR3 protein is CASSYLAGGSNEQFF. V gene TRBV7-2 combines with J gene TRBJ2-1; 11 bases line up with TRBD2. The CDR3 goes on 3 residues after the read ends, and that part is filled in from the germline J gene. Per the germline V gene, CDR1 is SGHTA and CDR2 is FQGNSA. The ends lost 4 bases at V and 6 bases at J; junction bases unmatched: 5. CDR3 length equals 15 residues.

This clone was observed many times. The CDR3 end lies 3 residues beyond the end of the read and is filled in from the germline J gene. The J gene is TRBJ1-1, the V gene TRBV30; 7 bases align to TRBD1. V shed 3 bases and J 6 bases; nucleotides not matched to a gene: 13. The CDR3 is made up of 15 amino acids. The V gene's germline CDR1 is GTSNPN and CDR2 SVGIG (reference sequence). Partial CDR3 DNA: TGTGCCTGGAGCGCCCAGACAGGGAGGTCCGCTGAA. Protein: CAWSAQTGRSAE. The full CDR3 sequence reads CAWSAQTGRSAEAFF.

This clone was counted ten times or more. The CDR3 end is not reached by the read, which stops 3 residues before it; the germline J gene fills it in. The chain combines TRBV5-1 with TRBJ1-1, with 8 bases that match TRBD1. The V segment lost 5 bases and the J segment 3 bases; nucleotides outside the gene matches: 6. Germline CDR1 SGHRS, CDR2 YFSETQ. This CDR3 region has 14 residues. The DNA read from the CDR3 is TGCGCCAGCAGGGACAGGGCAATGGACACTGAA. This gives the protein CASRDRAMDTE. The full CDR3 sequence reads CASRDRAMDTEAFF.

This clone was counted ten times or more. Read data end 3 residues before the CDR3 end; the end is taken from the germline J gene. This chain joins TRBV29-1 and TRBJ1-1; D perhaps matches TRBD1 (6 bases). The CDR3 consists of 11 residues. The V gene lost 7 bases and the J gene lost 5 bases, with 11 bases spanning the gap. Germline V lookup: CDR1 SQVTM, CDR2 ANQGSEA. This chain's CDR3 is CSAKQGTEAFF. Incomplete CDR3 DNA: TGCAGCGCCAAACAGGGAACTGAA. The entire variable domain, with the rest obtained from reference TRBV29-1 and TRBJ1-1, is as follows: SAVISQKPSRDICQRGTSLTIQCQVDSQVTMMFWYRQQPGQSLTLIATANQGSEATYESGFVIDKFPISRPNLTFSTLTVSNMSPEDSSIYLCSAKQGTEAFFGQGTRLTVV.

This clone was observed many times. The observed sequence ends 3 residues before the CDR3 terminus, with the missing tail filled in from the germline J gene. The V gene is TRBV5-4, the J gene TRBJ2-4; TRBD2 might be the D (6 bases). CDR3 length equals 13 residues. The germline V and J ends were trimmed by 3 bases and 8 bases, with 12 bases remaining between them. Germline V CDR1 and CDR2: SGHNT, YYREEE (reference sequence). CDR3 DNA, as far as it was read: TGTGCCAGCAGCTGGGGGGAGTCTCACATT. Encoded protein: CASSWGESHI. The whole CDR3 region reads CASSWGESHIQYF.

This clone was seen at least ten times. The sequenced fragment ends 3 residues before the CDR3 boundary, so the rest is inferred from the germline J gene. The V and J genes are TRBV18 and TRBJ1-1, with D unclear. The CDR3 contains 11 residues. Germline lookup yields CDR1 KGHSH and CDR2 LQKENI. The ends were cut back, 4 bases at V and 5 bases at J, with 5 bases in the middle. CDR3 bases read: TGTGCCAGCTCACAAATAACTGAA. Translation: CASSQITE. The CDR3 in its entirety is CASSQITEAFF. Looking up the rest from reference TRBV18 and TRBJ1-1 gives the full variable domain: NAGVMQNPRHLVRRRGQEARLRCSPMKGHSHVYWYRQLPEEGLKFMVYLQKENIIDESGMPKERFSAEFPKEGPSILRIQQVVRGDSAAYFCASSQITEAFFGQGTRLTVV.

Worth noting for this clone: With the read ending 3 residues before the CDR3 end, the germline J gene is used to fill in that end. The chain recombines TRBV11-1 with TRBJ2-1; 9 bases are shared with TRBD1. In germline, CDR1 is SGHAT, CDR2 FQDESV (reference sequence). V was pared by 6 bases and J by 7 bases, with 10 bases of the junction left unmatched. CDR3 length equals 15 residues. CDR3: CASRGTGTGYNEQFF. The part of the CDR3 DNA that was read is TGTGCCAGCAGGGGAACCGGGACAGGGTATAATGAG.

This clone showed up many times. Here the CDR3 reads CSTRDRGRTDTQYF. The sequenced part of the CDR3 DNA is TGCAGCACGCGAGATAGGGGGCGGACAGATACG. This chain links TRBV29-1 with TRBJ2-3, with TRBD1 matching 7 bases. The CDR3 extends 3 residues past the end of the read, so its final part is completed from the germline J gene. The CDR3 is 14 residues long. In germline, CDR1 is SQVTM, CDR2 ANQGSEA. With V trimmed by 8 bases and J by 3 bases, 11 bases remained unmatched.

This clone occurred many times. The CDR3 end lies 3 residues beyond the end of the read and is filled in from the germline J gene. The rearrangement links TRBV10-2 to TRBJ2-7, with D maybe TRBD2 (8 bases). Germline CDR1 and CDR2: WSHSY and SAAADI. Trimming removed 4 bases from V and 6 bases from J, with 25 bases in between. The CDR3 spans 17 residues. The CDR3 spells CASSASSGGTRSVEQYF. CDR3 DNA (partial): TGCGCCAGCAGTGCGTCATCAGGGGGGACTAGGTCGGTCGAG.

To note about this clone: The read finishes 3 residues shy of the CDR3 end, and the germline J gene is used to complete it. The V gene is TRBV29-1, the J gene TRBJ2-1; 8 nucleotides match TRBD2. Germline values: CDR1 SQVTM, CDR2 ANQGSEA. This CDR3 contains 15 residues. The V segment lost 4 bases and the J segment 0 bases; nucleotides outside the gene matches: 5. The CDR3 sequence is CSVAAGGFSYNEQFF. The CDR3 DNA, read in part, is TGCAGCGTTGCGGCGGGAGGCTTCTCCTACAATGAG.